These T cell receptor beta chains were read from a single sample in a study of T cell responses to AZD1222 COVID-19 vaccine. Assay used: immunoSEQ multiplex PCR; TCRdb lists only in-frame clones, some missing. Of 150,000 to 200,000 clones in the sample, 88% were seen once. The source was peripheral blood, collected 28 days after the second AZD1222 dose. All receptors come from an adult who received the AZD1222 COVID-19 vaccine. Both conserved end residues are part of each CDR3. The order of the fields is V gene, D gene, clone size, J gene, CDR3 DNA, CDR3 protein. D genes are given only for firm matches. A row's size may be missing; if present it is once, few, many or a size class.

V gene: TRBV28; D gene: NA; clone size: NA; J gene: TRBJ1-2; CDR3 DNA: TGTGCCAGCTCCCAAGGGGTCTACGTCTATGGCTACACCTTC; CDR3 protein: CASSQGVYVYGYTF
V gene: TRBV7-9; D gene: TRBD2; clone size: NA; J gene: TRBJ2-7; CDR3 DNA: TGTGCCAGCAGCTTGCGGGAGAGGATCTACGAGCAGTACTTC; CDR3 protein: CASSLRERIYEQYF
V gene: TRBV28; D gene: TRBD2; clone size: NA; J gene: TRBJ2-7; CDR3 DNA: TGTGCCAGCAGACCTACTAACAGGGAATTAGCGGGGGCGTCCTACGAGCAGTACTTC; CDR3 protein: CASRPTNRELAGASYEQYF
V gene: TRBV4-2; D gene: NA; clone size: NA; J gene: TRBJ2-5; CDR3 DNA: TGTGCCAGCAGCCAAGCCGTGCCGGGGACCCAGTACTTC; CDR3 protein: CASSQAVPGTQYF
V gene: TRBV19; D gene: NA; clone size: NA; J gene: TRBJ2-4; CDR3 DNA: TGTGCCAGTAGTATAGCACGACTTCAGTACTTC; CDR3 protein: CASSIARLQYF
V gene: TRBV6-2/TRBV6-3; D gene: NA; clone size: NA; J gene: TRBJ2-7; CDR3 DNA: TGTGCCAGCAGTTACTCAGCAGGGTTGTCCCCCTCCGAGCAGTACTTC; CDR3 protein: CASSYSAGLSPSEQYF
V gene: TRBV28; D gene: NA; clone size: NA; J gene: TRBJ1-2; CDR3 DNA: TGTGCCAGCAGTCCGGTTCAGCCCAACCACTATGGCTACACCTTC; CDR3 protein: CASSPVQPNHYGYTF
V gene: TRBV7-2; D gene: TRBD2; clone size: once; J gene: TRBJ2-1; CDR3 DNA: TGTGCCAGCAGCCCGACCGGGACTAGCGGGATTAATGAGCAGTTCTTC; CDR3 protein: CASSPTGTSGINEQFF
V gene: TRBV7-8; D gene: NA; clone size: NA; J gene: TRBJ2-5; CDR3 DNA: TGTGCCAGCAGCCTCGGAGGGGGGACCCAGTACTTC; CDR3 protein: CASSLGGGTQYF
V gene: TRBV5-4; D gene: NA; clone size: NA; J gene: TRBJ1-6; CDR3 DNA: TGTGCCAGCAGCTCCTCGGTGAATTCACCCCTCCACTTT; CDR3 protein: CASSSSVNSPLHF